The clone carrying this TCR beta chain came up a few times. None of the patients had undergone any treatment ahead of thyroid surgery. The entry originates in a study of metastatic and nonmetastatic thyroid tumors. The V and J ends lost 11 bases and 0 bases respectively, with 17 bases between them. This CDR3 is 15 amino acids long. CDR1 and CDR2 from the germline V gene are LNHDA and SQIVND (reference sequence). TCRdb recomputed clones from the PCR reads via MiXCR. The sample shows about 20,000 clones, 15% to 20% of them seen only once. This receptor was taken from a female donor with papillary thyroid cancer or a benign thyroid nodule (not recorded which). Some clones in this sample may be carry-over from other donors' samples. Sequencing was performed on tumor tissue. This chain joins TRBV19 and TRBJ1-5; D gene unclear. The CDR3 bases are TGTGCCCCACACCGTAATGCTTATAGCAATCAGCCCCAGCATTTT. Encoded protein: CAPHRNAYSNQPQHF.